Listed here are 19 T cell receptor beta chains from one sample, sequenced in a study of cytomegalovirus exposure and HLA in healthy donors. Primers included in the PCR were 60 Vbeta and 13 Jbeta primers. Sequencing was performed with immunoSEQ multiplex PCR; in TCRdb, only in-frame clones are kept and a portion is missing. The sample carries under 150,000 clones, around a tenth recorded once. The material sequenced was PBMCs. All receptors come from a male donor in good health and CMV-seronegative.

This clone was seen only a few times. The rearrangement joins TRBV19 to TRBJ1-2; D ambiguous. This CDR3 has 16 amino acids. CDR1 is LNHDA and CDR2 is SQIVND in the germline V gene (reference sequence). Trimming pared 1 base from V and 5 bases from J, leaving 17 bases between. DNA for the CDR3: TGTGCCAGTAGTATAGGGGGAGAGGAAGGCTCGTATGGCTACACCTTC. Amino acid sequence: CASSIGGEEGSYGYTF.

The CDR3 DNA is TGTGCCAGCAGCTTAGACTGGGGCAGGGTGGGGGAAGCTTTCTTT. Encoded protein: CASSLDWGRVGEAFF. The V gene is TRBV7-2, the J gene TRBJ1-1; D perhaps matches TRBD1 (5 bases). Trimming stripped 1 base from V and 8 bases from J, with 17 bases between. The germline gives CDR1 SGHTA, CDR2 FQGNSA. CDR3 size: 15 residues.

This clone was recorded a few times. J is TRBJ1-1 and V is TRBV27, with no clear D. The CDR3 sequence is 13 residues long. The germline gives CDR1 MNHEY, CDR2 SMNVEV (reference sequence). Trimming removed 0 bases at V and 6 bases at J, with 8 bases between. CDR3 in amino acids: CASSLSKGAEAFF. The CDR3 DNA reads TGTGCCAGCAGTTTATCGAAAGGAGCTGAAGCTTTCTTT.

In this sample, this clone turned up a few times. The chain's CDR3 is CASSSTGTAYEQYF. In nucleotides, the CDR3 is TGTGCCAGCAGTTCCACAGGGACGGCCTACGAGCAGTACTTC. The chain has TRBV6-6 and TRBJ2-7, with a weak D call TRBD1 (6 bases). V lost 4 bases and J lost 2, with 12 bases in between. From germline, CDR1 is MNHNY and CDR2 SVGAGI (reference sequence). This CDR3 spans 14 amino acids.

The CDR3 coding sequence is TGTGCCTGGAGTACCAGGGGCCTTGGGGATTCACCCCTCCACTTT. Its protein is CAWSTRGLGDSPLHF. V usage is TRBV30 and J usage is TRBJ1-6; TRBD1 might be the D (6 bases). The CDR3 is 15 amino acids. V lost 2 bases and J lost 8, with 16 bases in between. CDR1 and CDR2 from the germline V gene are GTSNPN and SVGIG (reference sequence).

This rearrangement joins TRBV5-1 to TRBJ2-1; a possible D gene is TRBD2 (5 bases). Germline V lookup: CDR1 SGHRS, CDR2 YFSETQ. V was cut by 0 bases and J by 7 bases, with 14 bases left in between. This CDR3 has 15 amino acids. The CDR3 sequence: CASSLDTRASNEQFF. CDR3 in DNA: TGCGCCAGCAGCTTGGATACGCGGGCCTCTAATGAGCAGTTCTTC.

This clone was detected once. The junction departs from germline at one end; a sequencing error may be responsible. The chain has TRBV4-3 and TRBJ1-1, with 9 bases fitting TRBD1. CDR3 length: 16 amino acids. Germline V lookup: CDR1 LGHNA, CDR2 YSLEER. The CDR3 sequence: CASSLNLQGANTGAFF. In nucleotides, the CDR3 is TGCGCCAGCAGCCTTAATCTACAGGGGGCGAACACTGGAGCTTTCTTT.

This clone was detected only a few times. The genes are TRBV7-9 and TRBJ1-1; 7 bases line up with TRBD1. The CDR3 is made up of 11 amino acids. Germline CDR1 SEHNR, CDR2 FQNEAQ (reference sequence). V was pared by 5 bases and J by 11 bases, with 5 bases of the junction left unmatched. Written as DNA, the CDR3 is TGTGCCAGCAGCATCACAGGGGACGCTTTCTTT. Protein product: CASSITGDAFF.

The chain links TRBV11-1 to TRBJ2-6; tentative D call: TRBD1 (5 bases). The CDR3 has 15 residues. Germline V gene sequence: CDR1 SGHAT, CDR2 FQDESV (reference sequence). V shed 4 bases and J shed 2 bases, with 9 bases lying between them. The CDR3 sequence: CASSSQGAGANVLTF. The CDR3 DNA sequence: TGTGCCAGCAGCTCCCAGGGCGCTGGGGCCAACGTCCTGACTTTC.

This chain links TRBV4-2 with TRBJ1-5; D might be TRBD1 (6 bases). There are 16 residues in the CDR3. Between the trimmed V and J ends, which lost 0 bases and 2 bases, there was a span of 11 bases. Germline V gives CDR1 LGHNA, CDR2 YNFKEQ. CDR3 DNA sequence: TGTGCCAGCAGCCAAGATCTACAGGGCGGCAATCAGCCCCAGCATTTT. It specifies CASSQDLQGGNQPQHF.

This clone has more than one count but fewer than ten. This chain uses TRBV7-2 with TRBJ2-2, with D tentatively TRBD2 (7 bases). This CDR3 comprises 17 residues. Germline V gene sequence: CDR1 SGHTA, CDR2 FQGNSA. The V and J ends lost 2 bases and 10 bases respectively, with 23 bases between them. This CDR3 is CASSLIVNRRGPVELFF. Written as DNA, the CDR3 is TGTGCCAGCAGCTTAATTGTCAACAGGCGGGGGCCTGTGGAGCTGTTTTTT.

V is TRBV7-9 and J is TRBJ2-7, with D possibly being TRBD2 (6 bases). The CDR3 contains 15 residues. CDR1 is SEHNR, CDR2 FQNEAQ, per germline (reference sequence). The V and J ends lost 1 base and 0 bases respectively, with 10 bases between them. The CDR3 DNA follows: TGTGCCAGCAGCTTAGGGGGAGGCTTCTCCTACGAGCAGTACTTC. Translation: CASSLGGGFSYEQYF.

This clone was found a few times. This chain connects TRBV5-1 to TRBJ2-2; D unresolved. The CDR3 runs to 14 residues. The V end lost 3 bases, the J end lost 4 bases, and 10 bases lay between the germline ends. Germline CDR1 SGHRS, CDR2 YFSETQ. Here the CDR3 DNA reads TGCGCCAGCAGCTGGCAGGCTGGCACCGGGGAGCTGTTTTTT. Encoded protein: CASSWQAGTGELFF.

The genes are TRBV19 and TRBJ2-5; D is possibly TRBD1 (6 bases). Trimming cost V 1 base and J 4 bases, with 16 bases left between them. The germline V gene encodes CDR1 LNHDA and CDR2 SQIVND (reference sequence). CDR3 length: 16 residues. The CDR3 DNA is TGTGCCAGTAGTATAGTAGCAGGGGTCACGGGAGAGACCCAGTACTTC. This gives the protein CASSIVAGVTGETQYF.

The rearrangement joins TRBV5-6 to TRBJ1-5; TRBD1 agrees at 7 bases. Germline CDR1 reads SGHDT; CDR2 reads YYEEEE. The CDR3 length is 15 residues. The V segment lost 3 bases and the J segment 5 bases; nucleotides outside the gene matches: 8. CDR3 DNA: TGTGCCAGCAGCTCCGGGACAGCGATTGATCAGCCCCAGCATTTT. Its protein product is CASSSGTAIDQPQHF.

The V and J genes are TRBV11-2 and TRBJ1-3; 11 bases are a match to TRBD1. Trimming took 3 bases from V and 3 from J; bases not matched to a gene: 4. This CDR3 has 16 residues. The germline V gene encodes CDR1 SGHAT and CDR2 FQNNGV. The CDR3 region is CASSFRTGGSGNTIYF. The DNA for the CDR3 is TGTGCCAGCAGCTTCCGGACAGGGGGCAGTGGAAACACCATATATTTT.

The chain links TRBV5-1 to TRBJ1-2; the D is unclear. V dropped 6 bases and J dropped 3 bases, with 18 bases sitting between them. The CDR3 has 15 amino acids. Germline lookup yields CDR1 SGHRS and CDR2 YFSETQ. The CDR3 bases are TGCGCCAGCACCGCCGGCCCGGGTAGAGACTATGGCTACACCTTC. Protein product: CASTAGPGRDYGYTF. Combining the CDR3 with reference TRBV5-1 and TRBJ1-2 gives the whole variable domain KAGVTQTPRYLIKTRGQQVTLSCSPISGHRSVSWYQQTPGQGLQFLFEYFSETQRNKGNFPGRFSGRQFSNSRSEMNVSTLELGDSALYLCASTAGPGRDYGYTFGSGTRLTVV.

V usage is TRBV9 and J usage is TRBJ2-1; the D gene is possibly TRBD1 (6 bases). Germline-derived CDR1 and CDR2 are SGDLS and YYNGEE. With 3 bases removed from V and 8 bases from J, the gap between germline ends came to 21 bases. CDR3 length equals 16 residues. In DNA, the CDR3 is TGTGCCAGCAGCGCCGGAGTCATAGGGGGAGATCATGAGCAGTTCTTC. This sequence encodes CASSAGVIGGDHEQFF.

In this sample, this clone turned up a few times. CDR3 coding DNA: TGTGCCAGCAGCTTGCAGGGGGCTAGCAATCAGCCCCAGCATTTT. This encodes CASSLQGASNQPQHF. The chain employs TRBV5-6 and TRBJ1-5, with 8 bases identical to TRBD1. The CDR3 sequence is 15 residues long. Germline loops: CDR1 SGHDT, CDR2 YYEEEE. With 1 base clipped from V and 0 bases from J, the junction kept 0 bases outside the gene matches.